This T cell receptor beta chain was retrieved from a study of cytomegalovirus exposure and HLA in healthy donors. Study conclusions and caveats: The authors considered a cluster of highly shared sequence variants likely to be a sequencing artifact. Trimming of TCR beta V- and J-genes showed a link, identified in a later analysis, to a missense DCLRE1C variant.

Germline V gene sequence: CDR1 SGHVS, CDR2 FNYEAQ. The CDR3 is made up of 14 amino acids. With 60 Vbeta and 13 Jbeta primers, the PCR was carried out. Generated by immunoSEQ multiplex PCR, the TCRdb table keeps only in-frame clones and is missing some. The data hold roughly 150,000 clones, with 70% to 85% observed a single time. As regards this clone: Its antigen is undetermined. A junction boundary mismatches the germline segment, possibly from a read error.

The J gene is TRBJ1-5, the V gene TRBV7-6, with no clear D. The specimen sequenced was PBMCs. The TCR comes from a male donor in good health and CMV-seronegative. The CDR3 DNA is TGTGCCAGCAGCCCGACTGATAGCGATCAGCCCCAGCATTTT. Translated: CASSPTDSDQPQHF.